Included here is one T cell receptor (beta chain) sequence, with context. This entry comes from a study of T cell changes during pregnancy in multiple sclerosis. Trimming took 6 bases from V and 0 from J; bases not matched to a gene: 7. The V gene's germline CDR1 is LNHDA and CDR2 SQIVND (reference sequence). This CDR3 is 18 amino acids long. The data were produced by immunoSEQ multiplex PCR, yet TCRdb's version contains in-frame clones alone and is incomplete. The sample lists around 69,000 clones, approximately 91% occurring once. This TCR came from a female donor with multiple sclerosis, enrolled in a pregnancy study. The chain recombines TRBV19 with TRBJ2-6; 11 bases fit TRBD1. The source was peripheral blood, collected in the third trimester of pregnancy. CDR3 region: CASSPRDRGSSGANVLTF. In DNA, the CDR3 is TGTGCCAGTAGCCCCCGGGACAGGGGGTCCTCTGGGGCCAACGTCCTGACTTTC.